This T cell receptor (beta chain) derives from a study of regulatory T cells in long-lasting Graves disease. General study results and limits: Only peripheral blood was studied, not thyroid tissue. Since the sample size was small, accuracy may have been reduced. Persistent disease preferred TRBV28, TRBJ1-2 and TRBJ2-5; new disease, TRBV20-1 and TRBJ2-1.

iRepertoire HTBI primers and Arm-PCR of CDR3 regions built TCR beta libraries. TCRdb used MiXCR to reprocess the multiplex PCR reads, holding one entry per CDR3 protein. The sample lists under 250,000 distinct CDR3 sequences, 20% seen once, with approximately 15% in the top ten. The CDR3 has 13 residues. Germline V gene data show CDR1 as DFQATT and CDR2 as SNEGSKA (reference sequence). V was clipped by 6 bases and J by 1 base, with 9 bases between them. Time point defined: newly diagnosed GD, antithyroid drugs for less than 3 months. The TCR library was made from RNA that had been extracted from PBMCs in TRIzol. Investigators report Graves' disease was diagnosed under American Thyroid Association guidelines. This clonotype was seen ten or more times. Its antigen remains unidentified.

The TCR was taken from a female donor with Graves disease. V and J are TRBV20-1 and TRBJ2-2; no clear D. Material: peripheral blood mononuclear cells (PBMCs), obtained at new diagnosis, from a patient treated with antithyroid drugs. CDR3 DNA sequence: TGCAGTGCCGGTAACAGGAACACCGGGGAGCTGTTTTTT. It yields the protein CSAGNRNTGELFF.